This T cell receptor beta chain was sequenced in a study of CD8 T cells in Susac syndrome. CD8+ and CD4+ blood T cells underwent TCR beta sequencing. The CD8+ and CD4+ T cells were negatively isolated, with the TEMRA cells enriched by FACS. The length of the CDR3 is 14 residues. Germline V gene sequence: CDR1 MGHDK, CDR2 SYGVNS. The V end lost 2 bases, the J end lost 7 bases, and 11 bases lay between the germline ends. RNA totalling 0.5 to 1 ug underwent reverse transcription with random hexamers. Amplification of TCR beta CDR3 used immunoSEQ multiplex PCR across 54 Vbeta and 13 Jbeta. MiXCR, run by TCRdb on the immunoSEQ multiplex PCR reads, gives a single entry per CDR3 protein. The table includes about 400,000 distinct CDR3 sequences, roughly 85% detected once.

The chain joins TRBV25-1 to TRBJ2-2; tentative D call: TRBD1 (6 bases). The sample comprised CD8+ T cells from PBMCs. This TCR came from a human donor with multiple sclerosis. CDR3 residues: CASSEMTGSGELFF. The CDR3 DNA sequence: TGTGCCAGCAGTGAAATGACAGGCAGCGGGGAGCTGTTTTTT.